What follows is one T cell receptor (beta chain) and its context. Antigen unknown. TCRdb's table, derived via immunoSEQ multiplex PCR, lists solely in-frame clones and lacks some. The sample contains 10,000 to 15,000 clones, 63% of which appear only once. This record belongs to a study of T cells in tumors after PD-1 blockade. About the research overall: Excluded were patients with checkpoint blockade, immunosuppressants, or radiotherapy or other anti-cancer therapy within 4 weeks. During anti-PD-1 treatment, some patients continued daily vismodegib 150 mg. Study-level findings and limits: Only pre- versus post-treatment comparisons showed clonal replacement.

V was pared by 1 base and J by 2 bases, with 11 bases between. The CDR3 is made up of 15 amino acids. The V gene's germline CDR1 is LNHDA and CDR2 SQIVND (reference sequence). V gene TRBV19 combines with J gene TRBJ1-1; D perhaps matches TRBD1 (6 bases). This receptor was identified in a human donor with cutaneous squamous cell carcinoma. The sample in question was tumor tissue, obtained before anti-PD-1 treatment. In DNA, the CDR3 is TGTGCCAGTAGTATAGCCGGGACACTCAACACTGAAGCTTTCTTT. Its translation: CASSIAGTLNTEAFF.